This TCR beta chain was obtained from a study of T cells in Graves' hyperthyroidism and ophthalmopathy. V shed 0 bases and J 5 bases; nucleotides not matched to a gene: 3. Looked up from germline, CDR1 is DFQATT and CDR2 is SNEGSKA (reference sequence). This CDR3 is built from 13 residues. A NOSPECS grade of at least 4, a Clinical Activity Score of at least 3 and duration under 3 months were recorded in ophthalmopathy patients. In this sample, this clonotype turned up many times. The antigen is undetermined. Study findings and constraints: Stable hyperthyroidism was told apart from ophthalmopathy by a model built on 13 V-J features. Blood shared most expanded thyroid clonotypes above 0.001.

TCR beta CDR3 regions were amplified from RNA. An initial round of RT-PCR targeting the TCR CDR3 relied on the HTBI primer set. From the multiplex PCR reads, TCRdb called clonotypes with MiXCR, one entry per CDR3 protein. The sample has roughly 560,000 distinct CDR3 sequences; about 15% are singletons. V usage is TRBV20-1 and J usage is TRBJ1-2, with TRBD1 identical over 7 bases. The receptor was isolated from a woman aged 40 to 50 with Graves' ophthalmopathy. Sequenced sample: blood. The CDR3, as DNA: TGCAGTGCTAGAGATAAACAGGGGTATGGCTACACCTTC. Translated: CSARDKQGYGYTF.